The clone carrying this T cell receptor beta chain was found a few times. Through a sample-barcoded 5' primer and a J-beta primer mix, a second PCR was run for about 6 to 12 cycles. MiXCR, run by TCRdb on the 5' RACE reads, gives a single entry per CDR3 protein. The sample lists roughly 800,000 distinct CDR3 sequences, about 34% occurring once. The sample originates from a study of blood T cells in healthy people across ages. Per the germline V gene, CDR1 is MDHEN and CDR2 is SYDVKM. V shed 1 base and J shed 2 bases, with 15 bases lying between them. This CDR3 has 17 amino acids. The receptor comes from a man younger than 35 in good health. The chain links TRBV28 to TRBJ1-5; a weak D match, TRBD1 (5 bases). Sequenced material: blood. CDR3: CASSLSGRGEGNQPQHF. CDR3 bases: TGTGCCAGCAGTTTATCGGGGAGAGGGGAGGGCAATCAGCCCCAGCATTTT. Filled out from reference TRBV28 and TRBJ1-5, the complete variable domain reads DVKVTQSSRYLVKRTGEKVFLECVQDMDHENMFWYRQDPGLGLRLIYFSYDVKMKEKGDIPEGYSVSREKKERFSLILESASTNQTSMYLCASSLSGRGEGNQPQHFGDGTRLSIL.